Below, one TCR beta chain is given with its context. The target antigen is unknown. The data originate from a study of CXCR3-negative and CXCR3-positive naive CD8 T cells. Study results and limitations: Each naive subset displayed comparably high diversity, whereas memory CD8+ cells displayed much lower diversity.

TRB cDNA libraries were made by UMI-labeled 5' RACE. Reprocessing the 5' RACE reads, TCRdb reports a single entry for every CDR3 protein and omits DNA. This sample's table has tens of thousands of distinct CDR3 sequences. This CDR3 has 16 amino acids. Germline CDR1 reads MNHNY; CDR2 reads SVGAGI (reference sequence). Naive CD8+ T cells were CD45RO-CCR7+CD27+CD95-. This TCR derives from a human donor in good health. Some clones in this sample may be carry-over from other donors' samples. Sample: naive CXCR3- CD8+ T cells from blood. Regarding subset: CD45RO-CCR7+CD27+CD95- naive CD8+ T cells lacking CXCR3 (TNR3-). The rearrangement uses TRBV6-6 and TRBJ2-2; the TRBD1 assignment by TCRdb is unverifiable without DNA. The CDR3 protein is CASHHALGPHTGELFF.